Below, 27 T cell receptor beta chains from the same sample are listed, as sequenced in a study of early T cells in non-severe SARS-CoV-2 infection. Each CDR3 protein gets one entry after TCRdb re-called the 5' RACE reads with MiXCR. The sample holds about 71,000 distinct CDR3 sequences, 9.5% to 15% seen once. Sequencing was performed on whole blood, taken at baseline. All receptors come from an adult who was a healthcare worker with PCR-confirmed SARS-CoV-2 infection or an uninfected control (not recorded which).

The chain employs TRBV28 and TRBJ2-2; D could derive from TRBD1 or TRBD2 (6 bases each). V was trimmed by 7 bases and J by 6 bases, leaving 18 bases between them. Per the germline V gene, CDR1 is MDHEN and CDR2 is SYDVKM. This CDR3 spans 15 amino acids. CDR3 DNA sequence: TGTGCCAGCACCCTCCTCGGTGGGGGGCCCGGGGAGCTGTTTTTT. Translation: CASTLLGGGPGELFF.

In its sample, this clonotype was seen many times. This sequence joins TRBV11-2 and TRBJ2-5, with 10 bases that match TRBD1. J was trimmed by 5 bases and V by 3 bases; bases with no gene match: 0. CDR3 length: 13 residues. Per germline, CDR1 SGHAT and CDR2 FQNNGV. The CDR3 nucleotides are TGTGCCAGCAGCTTGGACAGGGGGGAGACCCAGTACTTC. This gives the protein CASSLDRGETQYF.

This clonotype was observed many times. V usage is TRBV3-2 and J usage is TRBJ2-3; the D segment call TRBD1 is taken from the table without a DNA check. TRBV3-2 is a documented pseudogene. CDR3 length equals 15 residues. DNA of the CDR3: TGTGCCAGCAGCCAAGCCGGTCCCCTCTTGCATACGCAGTATTTT. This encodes CASSQAGPLLHTQYF.

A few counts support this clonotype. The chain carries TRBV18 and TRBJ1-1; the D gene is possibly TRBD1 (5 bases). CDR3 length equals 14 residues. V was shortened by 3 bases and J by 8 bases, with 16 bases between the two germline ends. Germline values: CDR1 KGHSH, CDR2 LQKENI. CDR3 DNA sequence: TGTGCCAGCTCACCCCGACAGAGCCGGGTCGAAGCTTTCTTT. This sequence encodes CASSPRQSRVEAFF.

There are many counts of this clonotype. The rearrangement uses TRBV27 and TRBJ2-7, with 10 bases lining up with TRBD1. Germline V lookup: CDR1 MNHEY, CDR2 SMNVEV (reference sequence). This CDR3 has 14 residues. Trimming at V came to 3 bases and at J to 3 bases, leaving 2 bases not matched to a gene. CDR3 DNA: TGTGCCAGCAGTTTGTGGACAGGGGGCTACGAGCAGTACTTC. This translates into CASSLWTGGYEQYF.

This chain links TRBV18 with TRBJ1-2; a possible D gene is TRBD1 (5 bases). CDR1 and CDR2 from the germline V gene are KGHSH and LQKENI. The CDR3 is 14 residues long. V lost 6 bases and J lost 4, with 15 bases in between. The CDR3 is CASSPAGEAYGYTF. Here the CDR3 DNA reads TGTGCCAGCTCCCCGGCGGGGGAGGCCTATGGCTACACCTTC.

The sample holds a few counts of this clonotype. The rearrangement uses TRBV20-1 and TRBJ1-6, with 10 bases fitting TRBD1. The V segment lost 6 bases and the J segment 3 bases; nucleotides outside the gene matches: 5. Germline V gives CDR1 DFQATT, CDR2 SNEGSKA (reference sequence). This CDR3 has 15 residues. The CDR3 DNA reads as TGCAGTGCGCCGACAGGGGGCAACTATAATTCACCCCTCCACTTT. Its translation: CSAPTGGNYNSPLHF.

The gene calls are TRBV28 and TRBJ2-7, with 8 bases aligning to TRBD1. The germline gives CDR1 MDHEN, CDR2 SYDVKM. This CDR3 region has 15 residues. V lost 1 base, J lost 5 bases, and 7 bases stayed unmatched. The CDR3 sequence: CASSLSPDRVNEQYF. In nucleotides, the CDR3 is TGTGCCAGCAGTTTATCGCCGGACAGGGTAAACGAGCAGTACTTC.

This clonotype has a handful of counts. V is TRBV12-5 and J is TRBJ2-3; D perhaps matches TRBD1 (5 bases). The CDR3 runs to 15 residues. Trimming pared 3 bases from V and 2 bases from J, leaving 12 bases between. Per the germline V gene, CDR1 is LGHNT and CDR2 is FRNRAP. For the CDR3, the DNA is TGTGCTAGTGGTTTCGGACAAGGCCCCACAGATACGCAGTATTTT. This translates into CASGFGQGPTDTQYF.

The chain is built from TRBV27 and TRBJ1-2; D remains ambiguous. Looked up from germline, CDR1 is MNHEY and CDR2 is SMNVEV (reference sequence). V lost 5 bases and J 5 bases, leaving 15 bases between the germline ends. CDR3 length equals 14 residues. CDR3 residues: CASSPWVYDYGYTF. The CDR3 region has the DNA TGTGCCAGCAGTCCCTGGGTCTACGATTATGGCTACACCTTC.

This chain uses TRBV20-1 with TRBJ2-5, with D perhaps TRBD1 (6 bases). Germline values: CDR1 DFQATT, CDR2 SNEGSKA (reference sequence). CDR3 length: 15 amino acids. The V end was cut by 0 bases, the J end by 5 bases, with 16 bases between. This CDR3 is CSARDGDIPGETQYF. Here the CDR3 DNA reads TGCAGTGCTAGAGATGGGGACATTCCGGGGGAGACCCAGTACTTC.

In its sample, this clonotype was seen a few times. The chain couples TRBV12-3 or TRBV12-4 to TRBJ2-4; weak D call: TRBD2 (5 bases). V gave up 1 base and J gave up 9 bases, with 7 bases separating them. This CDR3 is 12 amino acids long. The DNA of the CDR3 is TGTGCCAGCAGTTTAGAAGAGGGCATTCAGTACTTC. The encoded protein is CASSLEEGIQYF.

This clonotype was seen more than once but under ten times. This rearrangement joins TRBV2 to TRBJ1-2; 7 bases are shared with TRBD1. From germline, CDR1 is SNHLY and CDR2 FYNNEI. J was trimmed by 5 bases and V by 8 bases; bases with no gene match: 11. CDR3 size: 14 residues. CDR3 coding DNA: TGTGCCAGCCGCCCCAGCCAGGGGGTATATGGCTACACCTTC. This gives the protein CASRPSQGVYGYTF.

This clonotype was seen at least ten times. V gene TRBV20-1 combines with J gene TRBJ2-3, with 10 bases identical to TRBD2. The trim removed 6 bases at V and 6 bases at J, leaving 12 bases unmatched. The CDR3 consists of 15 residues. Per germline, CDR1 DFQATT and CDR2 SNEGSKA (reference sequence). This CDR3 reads CSAQNSGGAWDTQYF. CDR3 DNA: TGCAGTGCCCAAAACAGCGGGGGGGCCTGGGATACGCAGTATTTT.

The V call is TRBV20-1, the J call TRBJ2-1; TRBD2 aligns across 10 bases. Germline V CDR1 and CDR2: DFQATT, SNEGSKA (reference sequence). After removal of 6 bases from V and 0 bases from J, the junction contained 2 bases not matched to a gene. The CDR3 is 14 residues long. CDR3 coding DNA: TGCAGTGCCAAGCGGGGGGGCTCCTACAATGAGCAGTTCTTC. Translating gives CSAKRGGSYNEQFF.

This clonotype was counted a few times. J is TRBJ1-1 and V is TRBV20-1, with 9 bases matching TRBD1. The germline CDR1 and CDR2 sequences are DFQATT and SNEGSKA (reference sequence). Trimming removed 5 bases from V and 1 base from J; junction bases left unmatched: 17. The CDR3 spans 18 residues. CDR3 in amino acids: CSAFQSDRGIVGNTEAFF. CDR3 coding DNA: TGCAGTGCTTTTCAAAGCGACAGGGGGATAGTGGGGAACACTGAAGCTTTCTTT.

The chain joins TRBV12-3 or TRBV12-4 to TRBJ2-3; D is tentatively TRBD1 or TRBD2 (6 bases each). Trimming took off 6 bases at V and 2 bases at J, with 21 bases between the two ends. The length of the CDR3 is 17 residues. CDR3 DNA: TGTGCCAGCAGCCGTACTGGAGGGGGTCGACCCACAGATACGCAGTATTTT. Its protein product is CASSRTGGGRPTDTQYF.

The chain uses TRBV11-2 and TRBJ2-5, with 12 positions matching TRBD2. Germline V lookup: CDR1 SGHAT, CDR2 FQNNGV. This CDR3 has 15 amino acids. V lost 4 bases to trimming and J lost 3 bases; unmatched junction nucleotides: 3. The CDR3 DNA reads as TGTGCCAGCAGCTCGAGGACTAGCGGGGAAGAGACCCAGTACTTC. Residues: CASSSRTSGEETQYF.

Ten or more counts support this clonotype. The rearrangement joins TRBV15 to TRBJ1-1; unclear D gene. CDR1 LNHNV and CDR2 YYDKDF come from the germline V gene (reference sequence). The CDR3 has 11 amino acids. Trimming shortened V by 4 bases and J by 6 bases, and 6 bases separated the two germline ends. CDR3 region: CATSTHSEAFF. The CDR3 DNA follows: TGTGCCACCAGCACTCATTCTGAAGCTTTCTTT. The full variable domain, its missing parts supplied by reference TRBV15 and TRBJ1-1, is DAMVIQNPRYQVTQFGKPVTLSCSQTLNHNVMYWYQQKSSQAPKLLFHYYDKDFNNEADTPDNFQSRRPNTSFCFLDIRSPGLGDTAMYLCATSTHSEAFFGQGTRLTVV.

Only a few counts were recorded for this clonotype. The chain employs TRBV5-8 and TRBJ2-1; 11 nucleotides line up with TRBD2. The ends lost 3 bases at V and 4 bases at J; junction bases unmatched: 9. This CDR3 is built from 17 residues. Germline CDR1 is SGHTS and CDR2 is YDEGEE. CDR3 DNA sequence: TGTGCCAGCAGCTGGACTGGTACTAGCGGGGGTTACAATGAGCAGTTCTTC. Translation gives CASSWTGTSGGYNEQFF.

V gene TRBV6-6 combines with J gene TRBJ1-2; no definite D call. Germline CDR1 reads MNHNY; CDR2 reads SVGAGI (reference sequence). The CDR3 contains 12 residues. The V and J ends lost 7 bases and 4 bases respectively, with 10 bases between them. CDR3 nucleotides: TGTGCCAGCATGAGACTCGCCTATGGCTACACCTTC. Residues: CASMRLAYGYTF.

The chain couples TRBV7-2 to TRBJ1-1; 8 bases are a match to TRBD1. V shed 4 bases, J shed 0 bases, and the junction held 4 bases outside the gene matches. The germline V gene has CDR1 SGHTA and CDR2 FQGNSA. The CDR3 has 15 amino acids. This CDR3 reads CASSYRTGMNTEAFF. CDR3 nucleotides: TGTGCCAGCAGCTACCGGACAGGGATGAACACTGAAGCTTTCTTT.

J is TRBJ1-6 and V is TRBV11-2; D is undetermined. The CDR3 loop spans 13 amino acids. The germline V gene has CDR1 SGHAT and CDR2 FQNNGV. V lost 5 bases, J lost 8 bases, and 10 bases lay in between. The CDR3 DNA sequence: TGTGCCAGCAGCCCCAGTGGCGATTCACCCCTCCACTTT. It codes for CASSPSGDSPLHF.

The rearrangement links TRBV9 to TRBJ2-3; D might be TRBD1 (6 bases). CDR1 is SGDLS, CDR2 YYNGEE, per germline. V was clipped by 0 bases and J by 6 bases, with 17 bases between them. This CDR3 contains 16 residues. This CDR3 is CASSVVPYRVTDTQYF. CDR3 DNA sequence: TGTGCCAGCAGCGTAGTCCCGTACAGGGTGACGGATACGCAGTATTTT.

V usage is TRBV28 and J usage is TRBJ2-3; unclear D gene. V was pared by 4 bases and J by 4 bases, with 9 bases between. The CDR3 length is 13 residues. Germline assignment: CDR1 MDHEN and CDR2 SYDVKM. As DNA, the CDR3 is TGTGCCAGCAGTTCCCCTCCGGCAGATACGCAGTATTTT. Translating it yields CASSSPPADTQYF.

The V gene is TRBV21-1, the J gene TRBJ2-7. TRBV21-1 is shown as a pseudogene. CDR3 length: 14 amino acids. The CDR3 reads CASSATAFSYEQYF. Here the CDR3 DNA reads TGTGCCAGCAGTGCAACAGCGTTCTCCTACGAGCAGTACTTC.

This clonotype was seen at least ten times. The DNA of the CDR3 is TGTGCCAGCAGTTTACGGGGACAGCCAGATACGCAGTATTTT. Its protein is CASSLRGQPDTQYF. This chain uses TRBV27 with TRBJ2-3, with 7 bases lining up with TRBD1. The junction had 3 bases not matched to a gene; V was cut back by 2 bases and J by 4 bases. CDR3 length equals 14 residues. Germline loops: CDR1 MNHEY, CDR2 SMNVEV (reference sequence).